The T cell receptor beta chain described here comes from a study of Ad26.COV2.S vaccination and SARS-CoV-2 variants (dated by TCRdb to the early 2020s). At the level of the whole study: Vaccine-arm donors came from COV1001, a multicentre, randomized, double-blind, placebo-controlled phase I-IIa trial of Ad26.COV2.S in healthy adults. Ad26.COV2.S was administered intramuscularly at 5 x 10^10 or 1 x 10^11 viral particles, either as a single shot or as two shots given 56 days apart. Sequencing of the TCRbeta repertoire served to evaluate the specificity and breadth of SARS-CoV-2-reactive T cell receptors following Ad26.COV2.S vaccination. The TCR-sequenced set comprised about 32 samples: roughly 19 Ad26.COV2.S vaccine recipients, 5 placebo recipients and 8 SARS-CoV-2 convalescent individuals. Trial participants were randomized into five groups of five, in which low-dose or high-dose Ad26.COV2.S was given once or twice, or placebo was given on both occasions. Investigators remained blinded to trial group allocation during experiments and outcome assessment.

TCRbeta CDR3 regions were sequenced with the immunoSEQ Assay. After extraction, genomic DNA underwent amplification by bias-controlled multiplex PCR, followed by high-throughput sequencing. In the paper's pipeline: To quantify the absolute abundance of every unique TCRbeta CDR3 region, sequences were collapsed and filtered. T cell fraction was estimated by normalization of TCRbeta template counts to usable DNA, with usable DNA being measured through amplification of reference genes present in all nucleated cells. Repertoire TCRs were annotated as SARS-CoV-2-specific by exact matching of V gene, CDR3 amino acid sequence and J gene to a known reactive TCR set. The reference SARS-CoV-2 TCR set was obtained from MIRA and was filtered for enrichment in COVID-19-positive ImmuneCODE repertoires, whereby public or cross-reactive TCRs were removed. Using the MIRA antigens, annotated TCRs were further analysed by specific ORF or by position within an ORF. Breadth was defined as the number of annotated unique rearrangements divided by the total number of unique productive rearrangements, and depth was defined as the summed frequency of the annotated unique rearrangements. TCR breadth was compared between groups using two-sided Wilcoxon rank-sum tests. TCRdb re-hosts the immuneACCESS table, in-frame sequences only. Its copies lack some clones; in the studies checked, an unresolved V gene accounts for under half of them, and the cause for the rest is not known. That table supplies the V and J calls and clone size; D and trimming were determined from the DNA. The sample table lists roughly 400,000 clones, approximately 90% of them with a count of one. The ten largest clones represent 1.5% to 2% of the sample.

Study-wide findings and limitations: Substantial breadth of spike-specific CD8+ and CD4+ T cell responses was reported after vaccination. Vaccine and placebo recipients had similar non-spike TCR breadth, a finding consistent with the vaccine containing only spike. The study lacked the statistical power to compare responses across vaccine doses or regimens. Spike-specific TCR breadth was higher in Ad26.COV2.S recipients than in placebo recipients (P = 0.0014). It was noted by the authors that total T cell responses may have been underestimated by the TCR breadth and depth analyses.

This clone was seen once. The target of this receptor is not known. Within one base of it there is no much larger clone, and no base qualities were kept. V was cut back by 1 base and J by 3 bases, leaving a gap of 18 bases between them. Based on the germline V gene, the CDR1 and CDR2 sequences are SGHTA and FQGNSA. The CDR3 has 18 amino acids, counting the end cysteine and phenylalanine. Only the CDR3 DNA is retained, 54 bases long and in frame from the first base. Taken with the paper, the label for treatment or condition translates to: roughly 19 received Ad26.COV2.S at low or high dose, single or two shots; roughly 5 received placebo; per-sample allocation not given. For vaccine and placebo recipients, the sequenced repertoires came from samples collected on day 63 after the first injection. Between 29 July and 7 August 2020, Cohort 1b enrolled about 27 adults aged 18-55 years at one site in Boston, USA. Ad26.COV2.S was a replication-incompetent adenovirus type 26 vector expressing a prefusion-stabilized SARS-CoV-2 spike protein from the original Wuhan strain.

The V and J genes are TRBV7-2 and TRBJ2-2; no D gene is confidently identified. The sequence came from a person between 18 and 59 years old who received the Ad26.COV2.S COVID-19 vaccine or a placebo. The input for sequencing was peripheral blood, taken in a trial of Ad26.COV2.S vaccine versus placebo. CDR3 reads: CASSLEGRPPIYTGELFF. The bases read TGTGCCAGCAGCTTAGAAGGCAGACCACCTATCTACACCGGGGAGCTGTTTTTT.